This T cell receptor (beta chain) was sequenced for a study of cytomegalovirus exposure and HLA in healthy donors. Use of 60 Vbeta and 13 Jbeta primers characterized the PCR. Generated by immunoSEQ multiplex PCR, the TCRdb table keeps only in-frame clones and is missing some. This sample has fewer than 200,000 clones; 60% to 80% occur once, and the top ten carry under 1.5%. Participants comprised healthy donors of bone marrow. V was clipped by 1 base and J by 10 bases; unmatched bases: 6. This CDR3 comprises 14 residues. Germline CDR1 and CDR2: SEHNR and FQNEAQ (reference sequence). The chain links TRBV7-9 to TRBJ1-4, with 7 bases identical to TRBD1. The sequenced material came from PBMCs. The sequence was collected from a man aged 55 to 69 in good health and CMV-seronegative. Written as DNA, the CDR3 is TGTGCCAGCAGCTTAGACAGGGGAGTTGGAAAACTGTTTTTT. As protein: CASSLDRGVGKLFF.